This entry concerns a single T cell receptor beta chain. Its specificity is unknown. Though probably carrying unrecorded immune exposures, donors were nominally healthy at sampling. This sample is drawn from a study of cytomegalovirus exposure and HLA in healthy donors. Study-wide results and limits: Analyses of presence and absence presupposed an approximately uniform sequencing depth across donors.

This CDR3 contains 14 residues. Germline loops: CDR1 MNHEY, CDR2 SMNVEV (reference sequence). J gave up 4 bases and V 5 bases, and 6 bases lay outside the gene matches. The PCR used 60 Vbeta and 13 Jbeta primers. The data were produced by immunoSEQ multiplex PCR, yet TCRdb's version contains in-frame clones alone and is incomplete. Of over 100,000 clones listed, nearly 80% are singletons. Specimen: PBMCs. The source of this sequence is a woman in her thirties in good health and CMV-seropositive. The J gene is TRBJ1-2, the V gene TRBV27; 8 bases agree with TRBD1. In nucleotides, the CDR3 is TGTGCCAGCAGTCCTGGACAGGGAGTCTATGGCTACACCTTC. It encodes CASSPGQGVYGYTF.